These T cell receptor beta chains were read from a single sample in a study of OX40 agonist ivuxolimab in advanced cancers. Libraries were prepared by immunoSEQ multiplex PCR; TCRdb keeps only in-frame clonotypes and omits some of them. The sample holds some 46,000 clones, approximately 80% seen once. The specimen was CD4+ or CD8+ T cells sorted from blood, collected in a trial of the OX40 agonist ivuxolimab. Receptors originate from an adult with an advanced solid tumor such as melanoma, head and neck, liver or kidney cancer. The CDR3 runs from the conserved cysteine through the conserved F or W. A D gene is named only where the DNA matches it firmly. For some rows the clone size is stated as once, few or many, or as a class when expanded; others skip it.

j_gene | v_gene | d_gene | abundance | CDR3aa | CDR3nt
TRBJ1-2 | TRBV7-9 | - | - | CASSLKLLLTGAF | TGTGCCAGCAGCTTAAAGTTGTTATTGACGGGCGCCTTC
TRBJ1-6 | TRBV2 | - | - | CASRVFEKDSPLHF | TGTGCCAGCAGGGTTTTCGAGAAGGATTCACCCCTCCACTTT
TRBJ2-5 | TRBV30 | TRBD2 | - | CAWSGTSLETQYF | TGTGCCTGGAGTGGGACTAGCTTGGAGACCCAGTACTTC
TRBJ1-2 | TRBV25-1 | - | - | CASRPGGWKYGYTF | TGTGCCAGTCGCCCGGGGGGCTGGAAGTATGGCTACACCTTC
TRBJ1-1 | TRBV6-5 | - | - | CASSSRGSRMNTEAFF | TGTGCCAGCAGTTCCCGGGGTTCAAGGATGAACACTGAAGCTTTCTTT
TRBJ2-5 | TRBV18 | - | - | CASSPVPQETQYF | TGTGCCAGCTCACCGGTCCCCCAAGAGACCCAGTACTTC
TRBJ2-1 | TRBV28 | - | - | CASCDTTYNEQFF | TGTGCCAGTTGCGACACAACCTACAATGAGCAGTTCTTC
TRBJ2-7 | TRBV11-2 | TRBD1 | - | CASSQTGGQAPGQYF | TGTGCCAGCAGCCAGACTGGGGGACAGGCGCCCGGGCAGTACTTC
TRBJ2-3 | TRBV5-1 | - | - | CASSPAGAGPDTQYF | TGCGCCAGCAGCCCGGCGGGGGCAGGGCCAGATACGCAGTATTTT
TRBJ1-1 | TRBV4-1 | - | - | CASSHPGAVYPEAFF | TGCGCCAGCAGCCATCCAGGGGCTGTTTACCCTGAAGCTTTCTTT
TRBJ1-4 | TRBV7-8 | TRBD1 | - | CASSRTGATNEKLFF | TGTGCCAGCAGCCGAACAGGGGCAACTAATGAAAAACTGTTTTTT
TRBJ2-1 | TRBV10-3 | - | - | CAISVGRGDEQFF | TGTGCCATCAGTGTGGGCAGGGGGGATGAGCAGTTCTTC
TRBJ1-1 | TRBV25-1 | - | - | CASRIGNTEAFF | TGTGCCTCCCGTATCGGAAACACTGAAGCTTTCTTT
TRBJ2-1 | TRBV27 | - | once | CASSLWLSPTYNEQFF | TGTGCCAGCAGTTTATGGCTATCGCCTACCTACAATGAGCAGTTCTTC
TRBJ2-7 | TRBV5-5 | TRBD1 | - | CASSRDRVAYEQYF | TGTGCCAGCAGCCGAGACAGGGTAGCCTACGAGCAGTACTTC
TRBJ2-2 | TRBV5-4 | TRBD1 | - | CASSEGQGQSGELFF | TGTGCCAGCAGCGAGGGACAGGGACAGAGCGGGGAGCTGTTTTTT
TRBJ1-2 | TRBV5-1 | - | - | CASSLGFEAYYGYTF | TGCGCCAGCAGCTTGGGTTTTGAAGCGTACTATGGCTACACCTTC
TRBJ1-2 | TRBV19 | - | - | CASKLGLTNQAGYTF | TGTGCCAGCAAGCTGGGACTCACCAACCAAGCCGGCTACACCTTC
TRBJ1-2 | TRBV18 | - | - | CASSPLRRDHNYGYTF | TGTGCCAGCTCACCTCTGAGGAGGGACCATAACTATGGCTACACCTTC
TRBJ2-7 | TRBV14 | TRBD1 | - | CASSHDRASSYEQYF | TGTGCCAGCAGCCATGACAGGGCGAGCTCCTACGAGCAGTACTTC
TRBJ2-1 | TRBV5-8 | - | - | CASSSRVEQFF | TGTGCCAGCAGCTCTAGGGTTGAGCAGTTCTTC
TRBJ1-2 | TRBV18 | - | - | CASSPGGKGYGYTF | TGTGCCAGCTCACCAGGCGGGAAGGGCTATGGCTACACCTTC
TRBJ1-2 | TRBV6-6 | - | few | CASSQQVRPGYTF | TGTGCCAGCAGTCAACAGGTTAGGCCTGGCTACACCTTC
TRBJ1-1 | TRBV18 | TRBD1 | - | CASSPQGTGLTEAFF | TGTGCCAGCTCACCGCAGGGGACAGGGCTCACTGAAGCTTTCTTT
TRBJ2-6 | TRBV18 | TRBD2 | - | CASSPQGGNGANVLTF | TGTGCCAGCTCACCACAGGGAGGGAATGGGGCCAACGTCCTGACTTTC
TRBJ1-2 | TRBV19 | - | - | CASSPRSRGNYGYTF | TGTGCCAGTAGTCCCCGTAGCCGGGGCAACTATGGCTACACCTTC
TRBJ1-5 | TRBV19 | - | - | CASSIIPGLNSNQPQHF | TGTGCCAGTAGCATTATCCCGGGCCTCAATAGCAATCAGCCCCAGCATTTT
TRBJ2-7 | TRBV23-1 | - | - | CASSHPSGTLYYEQYF | TGCGCCAGCAGTCACCCCTCCGGGACCTTATACTACGAGCAGTACTTC
TRBJ2-7 | TRBV2 | - | - | CASSTGTQAGEQYF | TGTGCCAGTTCAACCGGGACTCAGGCGGGCGAGCAGTACTTC
TRBJ1-3 | TRBV19 | - | - | CASKLTGGGLGNTIYF | TGTGCCAGTAAATTGACAGGCGGAGGGCTCGGAAACACCATATATTTT
TRBJ2-4 | TRBV28 | - | - | CASSPAAGLAKNIQYF | TGTGCCAGCAGCCCCGCGGCGGGCCTAGCCAAAAACATTCAGTACTTC
TRBJ2-7 | TRBV10-3 | TRBD1 | - | CAIRPGTGSSYEQYF | TGTGCCATCAGGCCAGGGACAGGGAGCTCCTACGAGCAGTACTTC
TRBJ1-2 | TRBV4-3 | - | - | CASSQDGGTYGYTF | TGCGCCAGCAGCCAAGATGGGGGAACCTATGGCTACACCTTC
TRBJ1-2 | TRBV6-5 | TRBD1 | - | CASSPRDRVQSYTF | TGTGCCAGCAGTCCCCGGGACAGGGTGCAGAGCTACACCTTC
TRBJ1-2 | TRBV19 | TRBD1 | - | CASSWTGGDGYTF | TGTGCCAGTAGCTGGACAGGGGGCGATGGCTACACCTTC
TRBJ2-7 | TRBV5-1 | TRBD2 | - | CASSSSGTSGSYEQYF | TGCGCCAGCAGCTCTTCCGGGACTAGCGGTTCCTACGAGCAGTACTTC
TRBJ2-2 | TRBV5-4 | - | - | CASSLEASRDTGELFF | TGTGCCAGCAGCTTGGAGGCTAGCAGGGACACCGGGGAGCTGTTTTTT
TRBJ2-3 | TRBV7-6 | TRBD2 | - | CASSSRLAGRGDTQYF | TGTGCCAGCAGCTCTCGACTAGCGGGGCGCGGAGATACGCAGTATTTT
TRBJ2-3 | TRBV11-1 | TRBD1 | once | CASSFDRGRTDTQYF | TGTGCCAGCAGCTTTGACAGGGGGAGGACAGATACGCAGTATTTT
TRBJ2-7 | TRBV6-6 | TRBD1 | - | CASRGQGSYEQYF | TGTGCCAGTCGCGGACAGGGATCCTACGAGCAGTACTTC
TRBJ2-2 | TRBV18 | TRBD2 | - | CASSPFGRTGELFF | TGTGCCAGCTCTCCCTTCGGGAGGACCGGGGAGCTGTTTTTT
TRBJ2-4 | TRBV7-2 | - | - | CASSLGGGSKNIQYF | TGTGCCAGCAGCTTAGGAGGGGGTTCCAAAAACATTCAGTACTTC
TRBJ1-1 | TRBV29-1 | - | - | CSVLIVMNTEAFF | TGCAGCGTTTTAATAGTCATGAACACTGAAGCTTTCTTT